Listed below are T cell receptor beta chains from one sample, sequenced in a study of T cell changes during pregnancy in multiple sclerosis. Libraries were prepared by immunoSEQ multiplex PCR; TCRdb keeps only in-frame clonotypes and omits some of them. The table has fewer than 50,000 clones, 85% to 95% seen once. This specimen was CD4+ T cells from peripheral blood mononuclear cells, taken in the second trimester of pregnancy. The receptors here all came from a female donor in good health, enrolled as a control in a pregnancy study. The CDR3 runs from the conserved cysteine through the conserved F or W. A D gene is named only where the DNA matches it firmly. Not all rows give a size; the values are once, few, many and, for expanded clones, a class.

j_gene: TRBJ1-1; v_gene: TRBV5-4; d_gene: NA; abundance: few; len: 12; CDR3aa: CASSGGDTEAFF; CDR3nt: TGTGCCAGCAGCGGGGGGGACACTGAAGCTTTCTTT
j_gene: TRBJ1-3; v_gene: TRBV6-6; d_gene: TRBD1; abundance: NA; len: 15; CDR3aa: CASTRGQDSGNTIYF; CDR3nt: TGTGCCAGCACCAGAGGACAGGACTCTGGAAACACCATATATTTT
j_gene: TRBJ1-5; v_gene: TRBV27; d_gene: TRBD1; abundance: NA; len: 19; CDR3aa: CASSLSSRGAGDRFQPQHF; CDR3nt: TGTGCCAGCAGTTTGAGTTCCCGAGGGGCTGGGGACAGATTTCAGCCCCAGCATTTT
j_gene: TRBJ1-3; v_gene: TRBV10-3; d_gene: TRBD1; abundance: NA; len: 16; CDR3aa: CAISDPGQGSGNTIYF; CDR3nt: TGTGCCATCAGTGATCCGGGACAGGGCTCTGGAAACACCATATATTTT
j_gene: TRBJ2-3; v_gene: TRBV5-1; d_gene: TRBD2; abundance: NA; len: 16; CDR3aa: CASGLLAGVSTDTQYF; CDR3nt: TGCGCCAGTGGCTTACTAGCGGGGGTAAGCACAGATACGCAGTATTTT
j_gene: TRBJ1-2; v_gene: TRBV19; d_gene: TRBD1; abundance: NA; len: 14; CDR3aa: CASSTTGVVGGYTF; CDR3nt: TGTGCCAGTAGTACTACAGGGGTAGTTGGTGGCTACACCTTC
j_gene: TRBJ1-3; v_gene: TRBV5-1; d_gene: TRBD1; abundance: NA; len: 18; CDR3aa: CASSSGSGTGGSGNTIYF; CDR3nt: TGCGCCAGCAGCTCGGGGTCCGGGACAGGGGGCTCTGGAAACACCATATATTTT
j_gene: TRBJ2-7; v_gene: TRBV10-3; d_gene: NA; abundance: NA; len: 15; CDR3aa: CAISEGAPRVYEQYF; CDR3nt: TGTGCCATCAGTGAAGGAGCGCCCCGGGTATACGAGCAGTACTTC
j_gene: TRBJ2-3; v_gene: TRBV9; d_gene: TRBD2; abundance: NA; len: 14; CDR3aa: CASSVAPAGGPAVF; CDR3nt: TGTGCCAGCAGCGTAGCTCCAGCGGGGGGGCCTGCTGTTTTT
j_gene: TRBJ2-1; v_gene: TRBV5-1; d_gene: NA; abundance: NA; len: 13; CDR3aa: CASSFLSHNEQFF; CDR3nt: TGCGCCAGCAGCTTCCTCAGTCATAATGAGCAGTTCTTC
j_gene: TRBJ1-5; v_gene: TRBV7-2; d_gene: NA; abundance: NA; len: 14; CDR3aa: CASSPPTARVPQHF; CDR3nt: TGTGCCAGCAGCCCTCCGACAGCTAGGGTGCCCCAGCATTTT
j_gene: TRBJ2-5; v_gene: TRBV7-2; d_gene: TRBD2; abundance: NA; len: 17; CDR3aa: CASSQGLQRGGSETQYF; CDR3nt: TGTGCCAGCAGCCAGGGCCTTCAGCGGGGGGGTTCGGAGACCCAGTACTTC
j_gene: TRBJ1-1; v_gene: TRBV27; d_gene: NA; abundance: NA; len: 14; CDR3aa: CASSPGDLSTEAFF; CDR3nt: TGTGCCAGCAGCCCAGGGGACCTGTCCACTGAAGCTTTCTTT
j_gene: TRBJ1-3; v_gene: TRBV14; d_gene: NA; abundance: NA; len: 14; CDR3aa: CASSPLGPGNTIYF; CDR3nt: TGTGCCAGCAGCCCTCTGGGCCCTGGAAACACCATATATTTT
j_gene: TRBJ1-5; v_gene: TRBV4-2; d_gene: NA; abundance: NA; len: 17; CDR3aa: CASSHATRADGNQPQHF; CDR3nt: TGTGCCAGCAGCCACGCAACGCGGGCGGACGGCAATCAGCCCCAGCATTTT
j_gene: TRBJ1-1; v_gene: TRBV27; d_gene: TRBD1; abundance: NA; len: 16; CDR3aa: CASSYNRGLGNTEAFF; CDR3nt: TGTGCCAGCAGTTATAACAGGGGGCTGGGGAACACTGAAGCTTTCTTT
j_gene: TRBJ2-5; v_gene: TRBV9; d_gene: TRBD2; abundance: NA; len: 17; CDR3aa: CASSVGGSGVPQETQYF; CDR3nt: TGTGCCAGCAGCGTAGGGGGTAGCGGGGTCCCGCAAGAGACCCAGTACTTC
j_gene: TRBJ2-1; v_gene: TRBV7-8; d_gene: TRBD1; abundance: NA; len: 15; CDR3aa: CASSLNRGIGNEQFF; CDR3nt: TGTGCCAGCAGCTTAAACAGGGGCATAGGAAATGAGCAGTTCTTC
j_gene: TRBJ2-5; v_gene: TRBV7-2; d_gene: TRBD1; abundance: NA; len: 16; CDR3aa: CASSMGQGVTQETQYF; CDR3nt: TGTGCCAGCAGCATGGGACAGGGGGTGACTCAAGAGACCCAGTACTTC
j_gene: TRBJ1-2; v_gene: TRBV5-4; d_gene: NA; abundance: NA; len: 14; CDR3aa: CASSLTLQGPGYTF; CDR3nt: TGTGCCAGCAGCTTGACCCTACAGGGTCCTGGCTACACCTTC
j_gene: TRBJ1-4; v_gene: TRBV11-2; d_gene: NA; abundance: NA; len: 14; CDR3aa: CASSSGSLNEKLFF; CDR3nt: TGTGCCAGCAGCTCCGGGAGCCTTAATGAAAAACTGTTTTTT
j_gene: TRBJ2-1; v_gene: TRBV5-4; d_gene: NA; abundance: NA; len: 15; CDR3aa: CASSLGLVRGNEQFF; CDR3nt: TGTGCCAGCAGCCTTGGACTGGTTCGCGGCAATGAGCAGTTCTTC
j_gene: TRBJ2-1; v_gene: TRBV12-5; d_gene: TRBD1; abundance: NA; len: 18; CDR3aa: CASGLVRTGPRSYNEQFF; CDR3nt: TGTGCTAGTGGTTTGGTTCGGACAGGCCCACGCTCCTACAATGAGCAGTTCTTC
j_gene: TRBJ1-2; v_gene: TRBV18; d_gene: NA; abundance: NA; len: 16; CDR3aa: CASSPPQGPTNYGYTF; CDR3nt: TGTGCCAGCTCCCCCCCTCAGGGGCCGACTAACTATGGCTACACCTTC
j_gene: TRBJ1-4; v_gene: TRBV5-1; d_gene: NA; abundance: NA; len: 14; CDR3aa: CASSLGTGNEKLFF; CDR3nt: TGCGCCAGCAGCTTGGGTACAGGGAATGAAAAACTGTTTTTT
j_gene: TRBJ1-4; v_gene: TRBV30; d_gene: NA; abundance: NA; len: 14; CDR3aa: CASRGPGVNEKLFF; CDR3nt: TGTGCTAGTAGAGGGCCAGGGGTTAATGAAAAACTGTTTTTT
j_gene: TRBJ2-1; v_gene: TRBV5-1; d_gene: NA; abundance: NA; len: 13; CDR3aa: CASSLAGLNEQFF; CDR3nt: TGCGCCAGCAGCTTGGCGGGTCTCAATGAGCAGTTCTTC
j_gene: TRBJ2-5; v_gene: TRBV30; d_gene: NA; abundance: NA; len: 13; CDR3aa: CAWSVGGQETQYF; CDR3nt: TGTGCCTGGAGTGTAGGGGGTCAAGAGACCCAGTACTTC
j_gene: TRBJ1-1; v_gene: TRBV12-5; d_gene: TRBD1; abundance: NA; len: 11; CDR3aa: CASSTGIEAFF; CDR3nt: TGTGCTAGCTCGACAGGGATTGAAGCTTTCTTT
j_gene: TRBJ2-3; v_gene: TRBV2; d_gene: TRBD1; abundance: NA; len: 15; CDR3aa: CASSERGRGQHTQYF; CDR3nt: TGTGCCAGCAGTGAAAGGGGCAGGGGGCAACATACGCAGTATTTT
j_gene: TRBJ1-2; v_gene: TRBV18; d_gene: NA; abundance: NA; len: 17; CDR3aa: CASSPQKAGFTDYGYTF; CDR3nt: TGTGCCAGCTCACCACAAAAAGCGGGATTCACGGACTATGGCTACACCTTC